The entry that follows covers one T cell receptor (beta chain) sequence. The CDR3 is 12 amino acids. V lost 0 bases to trimming and J lost 10 bases, with 8 bases between them. Germline CDR1 is SGHRS and CDR2 is YFSETQ. The data originate from a study of blood T cell repertoires in COVID-19. Method: immunoSEQ multiplex PCR; TCRdb's copy keeps in-frame clones and lacks some. The sample lists around 450,000 clones, roughly 90% seen once, with roughly 0.72% in the top ten. This receptor was taken from a woman under 30 who had recovered from COVID-19. V is TRBV5-1 and J is TRBJ2-1, with D tentatively TRBD2 (5 bases). Sequencing was performed on PBMCs or T cells enriched from blood (not recorded which). For the CDR3, the DNA is TGCGCCAGCAGCTTGGCCGGGGAAGAGCAGTTCTTC. Its protein product is CASSLAGEEQFF. Supplemented by reference TRBV5-1 and TRBJ2-1, the full variable domain reads KAGVTQTPRYLIKTRGQQVTLSCSPISGHRSVSWYQQTPGQGLQFLFEYFSETQRNKGNFPGRFSGRQFSNSRSEMNVSTLELGDSALYLCASSLAGEEQFFGPGTRLTVL.